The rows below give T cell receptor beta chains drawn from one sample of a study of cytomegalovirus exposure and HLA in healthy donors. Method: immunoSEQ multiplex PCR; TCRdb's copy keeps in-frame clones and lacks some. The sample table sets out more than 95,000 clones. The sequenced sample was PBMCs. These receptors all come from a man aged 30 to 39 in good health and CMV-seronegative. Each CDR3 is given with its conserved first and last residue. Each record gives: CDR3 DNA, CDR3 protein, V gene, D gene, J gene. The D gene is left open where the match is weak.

CDR3 DNA: TGTGCCAGTAGTCCACAGGGTTCCTATGGCTACACCTTC
CDR3 protein: CASSPQGSYGYTF
V gene: TRBV19
D gene: NA
J gene: TRBJ1-2

CDR3 DNA: TGTGCCAGCAGCTTGTTTGAGGGGGCAATGGGGGAGCAGTACTTC
CDR3 protein: CASSLFEGAMGEQYF
V gene: TRBV5-6
D gene: TRBD1
J gene: TRBJ2-7

CDR3 DNA: TGTGCCAGCAGCCTCCTCGGACAGGGCCGCTACAATGAGCAGTTCTTC
CDR3 protein: CASSLLGQGRYNEQFF
V gene: TRBV7-9
D gene: TRBD1
J gene: TRBJ2-1

CDR3 DNA: TGCGCCAGCAGCCAAGCGGGGGGTGCCTATGGCTACACCTTC
CDR3 protein: CASSQAGGAYGYTF
V gene: TRBV4-1
D gene: NA
J gene: TRBJ1-2

CDR3 DNA: TGTGCCAGCAGCTCCGGGAGGGGGCCCTACGAGCAGTACTTC
CDR3 protein: CASSSGRGPYEQYF
V gene: TRBV7-8
D gene: NA
J gene: TRBJ2-7

CDR3 DNA: TGTGCCAGCACCCGACTTCCCGGGGAGACACAGCAAGAGACCCAGTACTTC
CDR3 protein: CASTRLPGETQQETQYF
V gene: TRBV7-9
D gene: NA
J gene: TRBJ2-5

CDR3 DNA: TGTGCCAGCAGCTTAGATCTGGGGGAGGGAGCCAAAAACATTCAGTACTTC
CDR3 protein: CASSLDLGEGAKNIQYF
V gene: TRBV7-9
D gene: TRBD2
J gene: TRBJ2-4

CDR3 DNA: TGCGCCAGCAGCTGGACCCGGGGGGGCACAGATACGCAGTATTTT
CDR3 protein: CASSWTRGGTDTQYF
V gene: TRBV5-1
D gene: TRBD2
J gene: TRBJ2-3

CDR3 DNA: TGTGCCACCAGCGGCTTAACAGTCCCTAGCGGGAGGGCCGCAGATACGCAGTATTTT
CDR3 protein: CATSGLTVPSGRAADTQYF
V gene: TRBV15
D gene: TRBD2
J gene: TRBJ2-3

CDR3 DNA: TGTGCCAGCAGTTTATCGGCAGGGGGAATCGGGACCCAGCATTTT
CDR3 protein: CASSLSAGGIGTQHF
V gene: TRBV27
D gene: TRBD1
J gene: TRBJ1-5

CDR3 DNA: TGTGCCAGCTCACCGACAGTTACCGAGACTGAAGCTTTCTTT
CDR3 protein: CASSPTVTETEAFF
V gene: TRBV18
D gene: NA
J gene: TRBJ1-1

CDR3 DNA: TGTGCCAGCAGCTCCTATAACACCGGGGAGCTGTTTTTT
CDR3 protein: CASSSYNTGELFF
V gene: TRBV6-5
D gene: NA
J gene: TRBJ2-2

CDR3 DNA: TGTGCCAGCAGCCCCGGGGGAGCGGGAGGGTATAAGCAGTTCTTC
CDR3 protein: CASSPGGAGGYKQFF
V gene: TRBV28
D gene: TRBD2
J gene: TRBJ2-1

CDR3 DNA: TGTGCCAGCAGCGGGACTCTTCAGGGCGAGCAGTACTTC
CDR3 protein: CASSGTLQGEQYF
V gene: TRBV6-6
D gene: NA
J gene: TRBJ2-7

CDR3 DNA: TGTGCCACCAGCAGAGATCCAACGGGAGGGTTTGAGCAGTACTTC
CDR3 protein: CATSRDPTGGFEQYF
V gene: TRBV15
D gene: TRBD2
J gene: TRBJ2-7

CDR3 DNA: TGTGCCAGTAACCACAACAGGGCCGCTCAGCCCCAGCATTTT
CDR3 protein: CASNHNRAAQPQHF
V gene: TRBV19
D gene: NA
J gene: TRBJ1-5

CDR3 DNA: TGTGCCAGCAGCGTGCGGGGGGCTGGGGCCAACGTCCTGACTTTC
CDR3 protein: CASSVRGAGANVLTF
V gene: TRBV7-3
D gene: TRBD2
J gene: TRBJ2-6

CDR3 DNA: TGTGCCAGCAGCTTAGTCCGGGGGGATGAAGCTTTCTTT
CDR3 protein: CASSLVRGDEAFF
V gene: TRBV7-2
D gene: NA
J gene: TRBJ1-1

CDR3 DNA: TGTGCCAGCAGCTTGGCAGGGGCCACCGGGGAGCTGTTTTTT
CDR3 protein: CASSLAGATGELFF
V gene: TRBV11-2
D gene: NA
J gene: TRBJ2-2

CDR3 DNA: TGTGCCAGCAGCGGCGGGACAGGGGAGACCGGCTACACCTTC
CDR3 protein: CASSGGTGETGYTF
V gene: TRBV5-6
D gene: TRBD1
J gene: TRBJ1-2

CDR3 DNA: TGTGCCAGCTCACCACCTAGCGGGTCGGCAGATACGCAGTATTTT
CDR3 protein: CASSPPSGSADTQYF
V gene: TRBV18
D gene: TRBD2
J gene: TRBJ2-3

CDR3 DNA: TGCGCCAGCAGCCAAGAGACTAGCGGGAGATACGGCAATGAGCAGTTCTTC
CDR3 protein: CASSQETSGRYGNEQFF
V gene: TRBV4-3
D gene: TRBD2
J gene: TRBJ2-1

CDR3 DNA: TGTGCCAGCAGCTTAAAGGCTGACAGGGTAACGGAAAAACTGTTTTTT
CDR3 protein: CASSLKADRVTEKLFF
V gene: TRBV7-2
D gene: TRBD1
J gene: TRBJ1-4

CDR3 DNA: TGTGCCAGCAGCTTAGGACAGGGGAATGGCTACACCTTC
CDR3 protein: CASSLGQGNGYTF
V gene: TRBV7-3
D gene: TRBD1
J gene: TRBJ1-2

CDR3 DNA: TGTGCCAGCAGTCTTGGGCGAACCCCACCCTACGAGCAGTACTTC
CDR3 protein: CASSLGRTPPYEQYF
V gene: TRBV11-2
D gene: NA
J gene: TRBJ2-7

CDR3 DNA: TGCGCCAGCACGTCCAGGGTAGATTCCGAGCAGTACTTC
CDR3 protein: CASTSRVDSEQYF
V gene: TRBV5-1
D gene: NA
J gene: TRBJ2-7

CDR3 DNA: TGTGCCTGGAGTGTCAGTACAACTAATGAAAAACTGTTTTTT
CDR3 protein: CAWSVSTTNEKLFF
V gene: TRBV30
D gene: NA
J gene: TRBJ1-4

CDR3 DNA: TGTGCCAGCAGCCTAAGGGGGCCTGGGGAGCAGTTCTTC
CDR3 protein: CASSLRGPGEQFF
V gene: TRBV7-3
D gene: TRBD1
J gene: TRBJ2-1

CDR3 DNA: TGTGCCAGCAGCTGGCAGGGTATGGGATACAATGAGCAGTTCTTC
CDR3 protein: CASSWQGMGYNEQFF
V gene: TRBV6-5
D gene: NA
J gene: TRBJ2-1

CDR3 DNA: TGCGCCAGCAGCTGGAGCGGGAGTCCTTTGGGAGATACGCAGTATTTT
CDR3 protein: CASSWSGSPLGDTQYF
V gene: TRBV5-1
D gene: TRBD2
J gene: TRBJ2-3

CDR3 DNA: TGCAGCGTGATGAGGGGGCCAAGTGCTTTCTTT
CDR3 protein: CSVMRGPSAFF
V gene: TRBV29-1
D gene: TRBD1
J gene: TRBJ1-1

CDR3 DNA: TGTGCCAGCAGCCCCGACAGACGAACCTCTGAAGCTTTCTTT
CDR3 protein: CASSPDRRTSEAFF
V gene: TRBV13
D gene: NA
J gene: TRBJ1-1

CDR3 DNA: TGTGCCAGCAGGGCCGGGACAAAGAACACTGAAGCTTTCTTT
CDR3 protein: CASRAGTKNTEAFF
V gene: TRBV28
D gene: NA
J gene: TRBJ1-1

CDR3 DNA: TGTGCCAGCAGCAAACCGGGACTAGCGGGCCCCTACGGCAGCACAGATACGCAGTATTTT
CDR3 protein: CASSKPGLAGPYGSTDTQYF
V gene: TRBV21-1
D gene: NA
J gene: TRBJ2-3

CDR3 DNA: TGCAGCGTTGACCCCAGGGTACAAAGCTATGGCTACACCTTC
CDR3 protein: CSVDPRVQSYGYTF
V gene: TRBV29-1
D gene: NA
J gene: TRBJ1-2

CDR3 DNA: TGTGCCAGCAGGAAATCGGGACAGGGGAATGAAAAACTGTTTTTT
CDR3 protein: CASRKSGQGNEKLFF
V gene: TRBV28
D gene: TRBD1
J gene: TRBJ1-4

CDR3 DNA: TGTGCCTTGGACAGGGGGGGCACAGATACGCAGTATTTT
CDR3 protein: CALDRGGTDTQYF
V gene: TRBV30
D gene: TRBD1
J gene: TRBJ2-3

CDR3 DNA: TGTGCCAGCAGTTTTCCGGGGGAAAGACACGAGCAGTACTTC
CDR3 protein: CASSFPGERHEQYF
V gene: TRBV28
D gene: NA
J gene: TRBJ2-7

CDR3 DNA: TGTGCCAGCAGTTTACCTAGCGGTAACACCGGGGAGCTGTTTTTT
CDR3 protein: CASSLPSGNTGELFF
V gene: TRBV28
D gene: TRBD2
J gene: TRBJ2-2

CDR3 DNA: TGCGCCAGCAGCCAAGAAAGACCAGCGGGCGCGTACCAAGAGACCCAGTACTTC
CDR3 protein: CASSQERPAGAYQETQYF
V gene: TRBV4-3
D gene: NA
J gene: TRBJ2-5

CDR3 DNA: TGTGCCAGCAGCCCCGGGCAGGGTTTCCCTGAAGCTTTCTTT
CDR3 protein: CASSPGQGFPEAFF
V gene: TRBV5-4
D gene: NA
J gene: TRBJ1-1

CDR3 DNA: TGTGCCAGCAGCCTACAGGGGGCTGGCTACGAGCAGTACTTC
CDR3 protein: CASSLQGAGYEQYF
V gene: TRBV7-2
D gene: TRBD1
J gene: TRBJ2-7

CDR3 DNA: TGCAGCGTTGCCCCCTTTGGCCGGGGGATATCTGGCTACACCTTC
CDR3 protein: CSVAPFGRGISGYTF
V gene: TRBV29-1
D gene: NA
J gene: TRBJ1-2

CDR3 DNA: TGTGCCAGCACTAGGACAGGGGGCAACGAGCAGTACTTC
CDR3 protein: CASTRTGGNEQYF
V gene: TRBV27
D gene: TRBD1
J gene: TRBJ2-7

CDR3 DNA: TGCGCCAGCAGCTTTTCTAGCGGGAGGGGGTACGAGCAGTACTTC
CDR3 protein: CASSFSSGRGYEQYF
V gene: TRBV5-1
D gene: TRBD2
J gene: TRBJ2-7

CDR3 DNA: TGTGCCAGCATCCGGATTACAGGACGCGAGCAGTACTTC
CDR3 protein: CASIRITGREQYF
V gene: TRBV21-1
D gene: NA
J gene: TRBJ2-7

CDR3 DNA: TGTGCCAGCAGTTTAAGACAGGGCAATGAGCAGTTCTTC
CDR3 protein: CASSLRQGNEQFF
V gene: TRBV28
D gene: TRBD1
J gene: TRBJ2-1

CDR3 DNA: TGTGCCACTCTCGAGGGGTCGGGGACTAGCGGTATCCAGTTCTTC
CDR3 protein: CATLEGSGTSGIQFF
V gene: TRBV6-6
D gene: TRBD2
J gene: TRBJ2-1

CDR3 DNA: TGTGCCAGCACCCCAGGGGAAAGCTCCTACGAGCAGTACTTC
CDR3 protein: CASTPGESSYEQYF
V gene: TRBV6-6
D gene: NA
J gene: TRBJ2-7

CDR3 DNA: TGTGCCAGCAGTTACTACCTCGGGGGGGGCGAAAAACTGTTTTTT
CDR3 protein: CASSYYLGGGEKLFF
V gene: TRBV6-5
D gene: NA
J gene: TRBJ1-4

CDR3 DNA: TGTGCCAGCAGTGTGAGGTACGAGCAGTACTTC
CDR3 protein: CASSVRYEQYF
V gene: TRBV2
D gene: NA
J gene: TRBJ2-7

CDR3 DNA: TGCGCCAGCAGCTTGGTCGGGACAGGGTATAATGAGCAGTTCTTC
CDR3 protein: CASSLVGTGYNEQFF
V gene: TRBV5-1
D gene: TRBD1
J gene: TRBJ2-1

CDR3 DNA: TGTGCCAGCAGTTACTCGTCGGCTAGTGGGTCAGATACGCAGTATTTT
CDR3 protein: CASSYSSASGSDTQYF
V gene: TRBV6-5
D gene: NA
J gene: TRBJ2-3

CDR3 DNA: TGTGCCAGCAGCGCCCGGGGGGCGGGCTCATACAATGAGCAGTTCTTC
CDR3 protein: CASSARGAGSYNEQFF
V gene: TRBV9
D gene: NA
J gene: TRBJ2-1